These 17 T cell receptor beta chains were all obtained from the same sample, sequenced in a study of neurological immune-mediated disorders. TCRdb analysed the 5' RACE reads with MiXCR anew, one entry per CDR3 protein. The sample consists of fewer than 80,000 distinct CDR3 sequences, around 5.2% of them appearing once. Sequencing used PBMCs. The receptors originated from a woman aged 25 to 45 with multiple sclerosis.

About this clonotype itself: This sequence may be a read error, since a much larger clone differs from it by one base. The chain couples TRBV20-1 to TRBJ1-6; no reliable D call. The CDR3 sequence is 16 residues long. Trimming took off 8 bases at V and 6 bases at J, with 23 bases between the two ends. Germline CDR1 and CDR2: DFQATT and SNEGSKA (reference sequence). The CDR3: CSIAAGKGKGNSPLHF. The CDR3 region has the DNA TGCAGTATTGCCGCGGGGAAGGGTAAGGGTAATTCACCCCTCCACTTT.

This clonotype has at least ten counts. The chain is built from TRBV9 and TRBJ1-3; D unclear. CDR1 and CDR2 (germline): SGDLS, YYNGEE. The CDR3 extends over 13 amino acids. V gave up 2 bases and J gave up 4 bases, with 7 bases separating them. The CDR3 nucleotides are TGTGCCAGCAGCGTCAGTAGAGGAAACACCATATATTTT. It specifies CASSVSRGNTIYF.

V and J are TRBV10-3 and TRBJ1-6, with D unresolved. Trimming shortened V by 2 bases and J by 15 bases, and 11 bases separated the two germline ends. This CDR3 region has 12 residues. In germline, CDR1 is ENHRY, CDR2 SYGVKD. Here the CDR3 reads CAISESPRYLHF. The CDR3 DNA reads as TGTGCCATCAGTGAGAGTCCCAGATACCTCCACTTT.

This clonotype occurred a few times. The chain carries TRBV10-3 and TRBJ2-3, with TRBD2 identical over 9 bases. Germline CDR1 reads ENHRY; CDR2 reads SYGVKD. J lost 6 bases, V lost 3 bases, and 13 bases had no gene match. The CDR3 runs 17 residues. In DNA form, the CDR3 reads TGTGCCATCAGTGAAACGGGACTAGCACATCCCGTGGATACGCAGTATTTT. Encoded protein: CAISETGLAHPVDTQYF.

The sample holds a few counts of this clonotype. The chain carries TRBV5-1 and TRBJ1-1; D remains ambiguous. This CDR3 comprises 14 residues. Per germline, CDR1 SGHRS and CDR2 YFSETQ. Deletions cut 3 bases from V and 9 bases from J, with 18 bases between. CDR3 protein: CASSSAPPPNKAFF. The CDR3 region has the DNA TGCGCCAGCAGCTCGGCCCCTCCGCCGAACAAAGCTTTCTTT. Using reference TRBV5-1 and TRBJ1-1 for the parts outside the CDR3, the full variable domain is KAGVTQTPRYLIKTRGQQVTLSCSPISGHRSVSWYQQTPGQGLQFLFEYFSETQRNKGNFPGRFSGRQFSNSRSEMNVSTLELGDSALYLCASSSAPPPNKAFFGQGTRLTVV.

This clonotype was counted ten times or more. The gene calls are TRBV12-3 or TRBV12-4 and TRBJ2-2; D uncertain. Trimming shortened V by 6 bases and J by 1 base, and 9 bases separated the two germline ends. The CDR3 is 14 residues long. The CDR3 region has the DNA TGTGCCAGCAGGGACCTGGGGAACACCGGGGAGCTGTTTTTT. Translating it yields CASRDLGNTGELFF.

This clonotype was observed many times. The chain carries TRBV5-5 and TRBJ2-7, with D tentatively TRBD2 (6 bases). The CDR3 loop spans 13 amino acids. Germline V CDR1 and CDR2: SGHKS, YYEKEE (reference sequence). V was clipped by 3 bases and J by 1 base, with 8 bases between them. CDR3 sequence: CASSWGVSYEQYF. The CDR3 DNA sequence: TGTGCCAGCAGCTGGGGGGTTTCCTACGAGCAGTACTTC.

Ten or more counts support this clonotype. V gene TRBV2 combines with J gene TRBJ1-2; D unresolved. Germline lookup yields CDR1 SNHLY and CDR2 FYNNEI. With 4 bases removed from V and 8 bases from J, the gap between germline ends came to 14 bases. The CDR3 runs 13 residues. The CDR3 DNA sequence: TGTGCCAGCAGTGTGGTCAGGATAGAAGGCTACACCTTC. Encoded protein: CASSVVRIEGYTF.

The sample holds many counts of this clonotype. The chain uses TRBV21-1 and TRBJ1-2; no check of the table's D call, TRBD1, against the DNA was made. TRBV21-1 is a pseudogene. CDR3 length equals 11 residues. DNA of the CDR3: TGTGCCAGCATCTTCCGGGGTGGCTACACCTTC. Its protein is CASIFRGGYTF.

At least ten counts were recorded for this clonotype. V usage is TRBV7-9 and J usage is TRBJ2-7, with a weak D call TRBD2 (6 bases). V lost 3 bases and J 0 bases, leaving 6 bases between the germline ends. The CDR3 is made up of 13 amino acids. Germline CDR1 reads SEHNR; CDR2 reads FQNEAQ (reference sequence). The CDR3 protein is CASSFGGSYEQYF. CDR3 bases: TGTGCCAGCAGCTTCGGGGGCTCCTACGAGCAGTACTTC.

This clonotype was detected ten times or more. Sequence at one end of the junction differs from germline and may be a read error. The chain employs TRBV20-1 and TRBJ1-5; D ambiguous. From germline, CDR1 is DFQATT and CDR2 SNEGSKA (reference sequence). The CDR3 totals 14 residues. The CDR3 spells CSAREVAGSQPQNF. The CDR3 coding sequence is TGCAGTGCTAGAGAAGTTGCAGGTAGCCAGCCCCAGAATTTT.

This clonotype appeared a few times. An end of the junction does not agree with germline; a read error may underlie this. This chain uses TRBV5-6 with TRBJ1-6; 9 bases agree with TRBD1. Germline CDR1 is SGHDT and CDR2 is YYEEEE. This CDR3 spans 15 amino acids. The CDR3 region has the DNA TGTGCCAGCAGCTTAGGGGGACAGGGACGGTCACCCCTCAACTTT. Protein sequence: CASSLGGQGRSPLNF.

This clonotype was seen repeatedly, ten times or more. This rearrangement joins TRBV7-8 to TRBJ2-4, with 10 bases identical to TRBD1. The V and J ends lost 1 base and 6 bases, in that order; junction bases with no gene match: 21. Germline values: CDR1 SGHVS, CDR2 FQNEAQ. The CDR3 totals 21 residues. The CDR3 DNA follows: TGTGCCAGCAGCTTAGTGGGCCCCGGGACAGGGGCCCCAGTGATGCGAAACATTCAGTACTTC. Its translation: CASSLVGPGTGAPVMRNIQYF.

This clonotype was seen ten or more times. The chain uses TRBV5-5 and TRBJ1-2; D perhaps matches TRBD1 (5 bases). V was trimmed by 3 bases and J by 4 bases, leaving 7 bases between them. Germline loops: CDR1 SGHKS, CDR2 YYEKEE (reference sequence). This CDR3 spans 12 amino acids. The CDR3: CASSWDLYGYTF. In DNA, the CDR3 is TGTGCCAGCAGCTGGGACCTCTATGGCTACACCTTC. The whole variable domain, remainder taken from reference TRBV5-5 and TRBJ1-2, is DAGVTQSPTHLIKTRGQQVTLRCSPISGHKSVSWYQQVLGQGPQFIFQYYEKEERGRGNFPDRFSARQFPNYSSELNVNALLLGDSALYLCASSWDLYGYTFGSGTRLTVV.

At least ten counts were recorded for this clonotype. The CDR3 here is CASSPLRGGNTGELFF. The CDR3 DNA reads TGCGCCAGCAGTCCCCTCCGCGGGGGGAACACCGGGGAGCTGTTTTTT. The rearrangement joins TRBV5-1 to TRBJ2-2, with 7 bases lining up with TRBD2. The CDR3 consists of 16 residues. Germline V gene data show CDR1 as SGHRS and CDR2 as YFSETQ. The V segment lost 5 bases and the J segment 1 base; nucleotides outside the gene matches: 8. Drawing the rest from reference TRBV5-1 and TRBJ2-2, the complete variable domain is KAGVTQTPRYLIKTRGQQVTLSCSPISGHRSVSWYQQTPGQGLQFLFEYFSETQRNKGNFPGRFSGRQFSNSRSEMNVSTLELGDSALYLCASSPLRGGNTGELFFGEGSRLTVL.

This clonotype was observed at least ten times. This rearrangement joins TRBV28 to TRBJ1-2, with D uncertain. The CDR3 consists of 11 residues. V was shortened by 5 bases and J by 2 bases, with 3 bases between the two germline ends. The germline V gene encodes CDR1 MDHEN and CDR2 SYDVKM. As DNA, the CDR3 is TGTGCCAGCAGTAAAAACTATGGCTACACCTTC. Protein sequence: CASSKNYGYTF.

This clonotype was seen ten or more times. V usage is TRBV11-2 and J usage is TRBJ2-3, with TRBD1 identical over 12 bases. This CDR3 is 16 amino acids long. From germline, CDR1 is SGHAT and CDR2 FQNNGV. The V gene end was trimmed by 5 bases and the J gene end by 4 bases; junction bases not matched to a gene: 7. The CDR3 sequence is CASSVGTGGFADTQYF. In DNA, the CDR3 is TGTGCCAGCAGCGTCGGGACAGGGGGCTTCGCAGATACGCAGTATTTT.